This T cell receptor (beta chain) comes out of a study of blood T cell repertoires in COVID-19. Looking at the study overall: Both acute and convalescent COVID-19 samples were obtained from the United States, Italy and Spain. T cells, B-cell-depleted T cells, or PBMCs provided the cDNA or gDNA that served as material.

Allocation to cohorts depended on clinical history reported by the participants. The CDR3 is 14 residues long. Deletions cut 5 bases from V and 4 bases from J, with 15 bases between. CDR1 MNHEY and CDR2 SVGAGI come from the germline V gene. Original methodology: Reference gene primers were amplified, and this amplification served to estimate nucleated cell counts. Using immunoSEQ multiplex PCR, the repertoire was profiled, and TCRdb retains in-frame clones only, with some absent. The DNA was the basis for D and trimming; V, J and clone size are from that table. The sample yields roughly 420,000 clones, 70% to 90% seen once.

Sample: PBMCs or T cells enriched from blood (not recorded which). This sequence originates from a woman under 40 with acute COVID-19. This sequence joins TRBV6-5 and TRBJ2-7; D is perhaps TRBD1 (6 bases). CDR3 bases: TGTGCCAGCAGTCACAGGGTCGCACCTTACGAGCAGTACTTC. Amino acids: CASSHRVAPYEQYF.